This is a list of T cell receptor beta chains from one sample in a study of cytomegalovirus exposure and HLA in healthy donors. TCRdb keeps only in-frame clones here, not all; method: immunoSEQ multiplex PCR. The sample carries about 200,000 clones, 84% recorded once. Sequencing input: PBMCs. The receptors shown here come from a woman aged 30 to 39 in good health and CMV-seropositive. CDR3s include the opening cysteine and the closing phenylalanine or tryptophan. The D gene is left open where the match is weak. Size values are once, few and many counts, or a class for expanded clones, and some rows have none.

j_call clone_size v_call d_call cdr3_nt cdr3_aa
TRBJ2-7 NA TRBV7-9 NA TGTGCCAGCAGCTTAGTCGGCGAGCAGTACTTC CASSLVGEQYF
TRBJ1-1 NA TRBV29-1 NA TGCAGCGTTGTGTCGCGTTTTCCTCCGACTGAAGCTTTCTTT CSVVSRFPPTEAFF
TRBJ2-4 NA TRBV28 TRBD1 TGTGCCAGCAGTTTGGCAGGGGGTGGAAACATTCAGTACTTC CASSLAGGGNIQYF
TRBJ2-5 NA TRBV2 NA TGTGCCAGCCAGGGGGAGGCGGGCGCTAGGGTGACCCAGTACTTC CASQGEAGARVTQYF
TRBJ2-7 NA TRBV14 NA TGTGCCAGCAGCCAGGTTTCAGGGGTATCCTACGAGCAGTACTTC CASSQVSGVSYEQYF
TRBJ1-4 few TRBV18 NA TGTGCCAGCTCACCAATCGTGCAGGGTGGGAATGAAAAACTGTTTTTT CASSPIVQGGNEKLFF
TRBJ2-3 NA TRBV6-6 NA TGTGCCAGCAGGCCTCCTAGAGGCCGGGACACAGATACGCAGTATTTT CASRPPRGRDTDTQYF
TRBJ2-1 NA TRBV5-8 NA TGTGCCAGCTGGAGCGGAAGCCACAATGAGCAGTTCTTC CASWSGSHNEQFF
TRBJ2-1 NA TRBV28 TRBD2 TGTGCCAGCAGTCCAGCGGGAGCGATGAGGAATGAGCAGTTCTTC CASSPAGAMRNEQFF
TRBJ2-6 NA TRBV29-1 NA TGCAGCGTTGATTTGGGGCCTGGGGCCAACGTCCTGACTTTC CSVDLGPGANVLTF
TRBJ1-1 NA TRBV6-1 TRBD1 TGTGCCACCTTAAGTAAGGGACAGTTGAACACTGAAGCTTTCTTT CATLSKGQLNTEAFF
TRBJ1-1 NA TRBV6-6 TRBD1 TGTGCCAGCAGTTACGGACAGGGCACTGAAGCTTTCTTT CASSYGQGTEAFF
TRBJ1-1 NA TRBV6-1 NA TGTGCCACCGATACAGAGTTCATGAACACTGAAGCTTTCTTT CATDTEFMNTEAFF
TRBJ1-2 NA TRBV7-8 TRBD1 TGTGCCAGCAGCTTCTCCTCGGACAGGGTATCCTATGGCTACACCTTC CASSFSSDRVSYGYTF
TRBJ1-1 NA TRBV6-4 TRBD1 TGTGCCAGCAGTCAAGGGGGCTACACTGAAGCTTTCTTT CASSQGGYTEAFF
TRBJ2-1 few TRBV4-1 TRBD2 TGCGCCAGCAGCCCCGGGACTAGCGGGAGCAATGAGCAGTTCTTC CASSPGTSGSNEQFF